This T cell receptor (beta chain) was sequenced during a study of blood T cell repertoires in COVID-19. Study background: Material from acute and convalescent COVID-19 was sourced from the United States, Italy and Spain. T cells, B-cell-depleted T cells, or PBMCs supplied cDNA or gDNA.

Per germline, CDR1 SNHLY and CDR2 FYNNEI. The CDR3 sequence is 19 residues long. The V and J ends lost 4 bases and 6 bases, in that order; junction bases with no gene match: 21. In the study's own analysis: Nucleated cell counts were estimated from reference gene primer amplification. This table comes from immunoSEQ multiplex PCR, and its TCRdb copy is limited to in-frame clones, with some not included. That table gives V, J and clone size, and the DNA gave D and trimming. The profile shows approximately 240,000 clones, 70% to 90% of them singletons. The TCR was taken from a man aged 45 to 65 who had recovered from COVID-19. This rearrangement joins TRBV2 to TRBJ1-5; 7 bases align to TRBD1. Sequenced sample: peripheral blood. The CDR3 reads CASSGPRIYGQVILQPQHF. CDR3 nucleotides: TGTGCCAGCAGTGGCCCTAGGATTTATGGACAGGTCATTCTTCAGCCCCAGCATTTT.